This TCR beta chain was recorded in a study of blood T cells in healthy people across ages. Overall study context: Capture via template switching afforded approximately one barcoded beta molecule per two T cells.

A second PCR of 7 to 11 cycles used a sample-barcoded 5' primer and a J-beta primer mix. TCRdb redid the calling of the 5' RACE reads with MiXCR, one entry per CDR3 protein. The table includes about 1.1 million distinct CDR3 sequences, 35% to 40% detected once. As regards this clonotype: The target antigen is unknown.

The study, taken as a whole, reports: In older individuals, TCR beta diversity per million T cells was lower, falling roughly linearly with age. It was held that diversity estimates obtained from one million T cells represented underestimates. It was not known whether donors were CMV positive (a possible confounder of expanded clonotype changes).

CDR1 is DFQATT, CDR2 SNEGSKA, per germline (reference sequence). The CDR3 contains 15 residues. V shed 7 bases and J shed 2 bases, with 20 bases lying between them. This TCR derives from a man younger than 35 in good health. The rearrangement joins TRBV20-1 to TRBJ1-2; possibly TRBD1 for D (5 bases). Source material: blood. The CDR3 spells CSVSGADMKNYGYTF. The CDR3 DNA follows: TGCAGTGTTAGTGGGGCGGACATGAAAAACTATGGCTACACCTTC.